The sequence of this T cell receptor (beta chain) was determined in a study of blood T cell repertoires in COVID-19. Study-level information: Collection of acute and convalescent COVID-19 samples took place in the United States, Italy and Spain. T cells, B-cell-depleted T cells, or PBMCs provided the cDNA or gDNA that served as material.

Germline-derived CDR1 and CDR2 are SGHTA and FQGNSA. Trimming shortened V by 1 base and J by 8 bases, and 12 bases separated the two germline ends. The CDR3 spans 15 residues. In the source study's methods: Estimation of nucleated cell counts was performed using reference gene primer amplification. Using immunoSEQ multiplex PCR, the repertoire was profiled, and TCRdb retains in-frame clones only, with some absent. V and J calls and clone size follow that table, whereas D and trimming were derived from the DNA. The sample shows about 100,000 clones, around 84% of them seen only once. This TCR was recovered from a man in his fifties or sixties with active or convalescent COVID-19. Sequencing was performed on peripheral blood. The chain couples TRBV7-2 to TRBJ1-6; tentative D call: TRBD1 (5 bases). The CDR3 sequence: CASSLGSGWDSPLHF. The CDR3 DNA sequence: TGTGCCAGCAGCTTAGGTTCAGGGTGGGATTCACCCCTCCACTTT. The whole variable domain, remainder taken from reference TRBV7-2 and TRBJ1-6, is GAGVSQSPSNKVTEKGKDVELRCDPISGHTALYWYRQSLGQGLEFLIYFQGNSAPDKSGLPSDRFSAERTGGSVSTLTIQRTQQEDSAVYLCASSLGSGWDSPLHFGNGTRLTVT.